Below are 5 T cell receptor beta chains sequenced from a single sample in a study of shared clonotypes between healthy human individuals. The method was immunoSEQ multiplex PCR; TCRdb's version includes in-frame clones alone and lacks a portion of them. The profile shows under 350,000 clones, over 75% of them singletons. The sequencing sample was made of memory CD8+ T cells sorted from blood. Documented subset: CD45RO+ cells pooled with CCR7-negative TemRA cells. The receptors were gathered from a man aged 18 to 29 in good health.

In its sample, this clone was seen once. The chain carries TRBV27 and TRBJ2-7, with 9 bases that match TRBD1. The CDR3 contains 16 residues. CDR1 is MNHEY, CDR2 SMNVEV, per germline (reference sequence). J gave up 3 bases and V 5 bases, and 11 bases lay outside the gene matches. For the CDR3, the DNA is TGTGCCAGCAGTGGTTATCGGTACAGGGGGCTCTACGAGCAGTACTTC. It translates to CASSGYRYRGLYEQYF.

The chain joins TRBV18 to TRBJ1-4; D call uncertain. Looked up from germline, CDR1 is KGHSH and CDR2 is LQKENI. V lost 5 bases and J 0 bases, leaving 19 bases between the germline ends. This CDR3 region has 18 residues. As DNA, the CDR3 is TGTGCCAGCTCAAAGGTCTGGGTCCTACCAGCAACTAATGAAAAACTGTTTTTT. The encoded protein is CASSKVWVLPATNEKLFF.

Written as DNA, the CDR3 is TGTGCCAGCAGCCCTCCGGACAGGGGCTATGGCTACACCTTC. It yields the protein CASSPPDRGYGYTF. V and J are TRBV13 and TRBJ1-2, with TRBD1 matching over 9 bases. Germline CDR1 and CDR2: PRHDT and FYEKMQ (reference sequence). This CDR3 spans 14 amino acids. The V and J ends lost 5 bases and 4 bases, in that order; junction bases with no gene match: 5.

This chain joins TRBV6-6 and TRBJ1-4, with D maybe TRBD1 (5 bases). The V end lost 6 bases, the J end lost 6 bases, and 14 bases lay between the germline ends. Germline CDR1 MNHNY, CDR2 SVGAGI (reference sequence). This CDR3 region has 14 residues. The DNA of the CDR3 is TGTGCCAGCAGGTCCTGGGGGGGGGATGAAAAACTGTTTTTT. This gives the protein CASRSWGGDEKLFF.

Worth noting for this clone: A far larger clone differs by one base, so this is likely a read error. The rearrangement uses TRBV7-3 and TRBJ1-2, with TRBD1 identical over 9 bases. The CDR3 extends over 14 amino acids. Germline CDR1 and CDR2: SGHTA and FQGTGA. The CDR3 here is CACSLTGGAVGYTF. The CDR3, as DNA: TGTGCCTGCAGCCTAACAGGGGGCGCAGTAGGTTACACCTTC.